The present TCR beta chain was sequenced within a study of T cell repertoires in cytomegalovirus infection. The CDR3 contains 11 residues. V lost 0 bases and J 12 bases, leaving 8 bases between the germline ends. Per the germline V gene, CDR1 is SGHDT and CDR2 is YYEEEE. As concerns this clonotype: What it binds is not known.

TCRdb re-called the reads with MiXCR, one entry per CDR3 protein. The table has approximately 300,000 distinct CDR3 sequences, about 27% seen once. This chain joins TRBV5-6 and TRBJ2-3, with D perhaps TRBD2 (6 bases). Source: cultured PBMCs, taken from culture after CMV antigen stimulation. The clonotype was recovered from a human donor in good health (CMV status not recorded). Some clones in this sample may be carry-over from other donors' samples. DNA of the CDR3: TGTGCCAGCAGCTTGGAGGACTATCAGTATTTT. Protein product: CASSLEDYQYF.